This T cell receptor (beta chain) was profiled in a study of cytomegalovirus exposure and HLA in healthy donors. Points from the study as a whole: TCR beta chain V- and J-gene trimming was linked, in a later analysis, to a missense variant in DCLRE1C. TCR sequences were mostly rare, though some public TCRs occurred in many donors.

In the case of this clone: Antigen specificity is unknown.

Trimming cost V 4 bases and J 1 base; bases outside gene matches: 4. Germline loops: CDR1 LGHNA, CDR2 YSLEER. The CDR3 is 16 residues long. Vbeta (60) and Jbeta (13) primers were used in the PCR. Repertoires were generated with immunoSEQ multiplex PCR, while TCRdb's copy carries only in-frame clones and drops some. Of roughly 160,000 clones listed, 80% are singletons. V is TRBV4-3 and J is TRBJ2-3; TRBD2 matches at 11 bases. Sequences were obtained from PBMCs. The sequence was obtained from a woman between 45 and 60 years old in good health and CMV-seronegative. The CDR3 DNA reads TGCGCCAGCAGCCGTTCACTAGCGGGGGGCACAGATACGCAGTATTTT. This translates into CASSRSLAGGTDTQYF.